This TCR beta chain was sequenced during a study of T cells in Graves' hyperthyroidism and ophthalmopathy (dated by TCRdb to the late 2010s). Regarding the research as a whole: Peripheral blood was collected at initial diagnosis, before any treatment. After blood sampling, hyperthyroidism patients were treated with methimazole at a starting dose of 30 mg daily, and ophthalmopathy patients were treated with high-dose intravenous methylprednisolone. TCR Vbeta CDR3 sequencing of approximately 140 peripheral blood samples (more than 40 ophthalmopathy, around 80 hyperthyroidism and roughly 17 progressor patients) is reported in the paper. The roughly 91 discovery patients were randomly divided into training and test sets at a 7:3 ratio. Thyroid tissue and blood T-cell repertoires from six Graves' hyperthyroidism patients were also compared in the study. An independent validation cohort of under 20 hyperthyroidism patients and about 15 patients who later progressed to ophthalmopathy tested prospective prediction of ophthalmopathy. To identify TCR V-J signatures that set the groups apart, the researchers used a discovery cohort of about a hundred patients, made up of 40 to 45 with Graves' ophthalmopathy and 57 with stable Graves' hyperthyroidism.

Results and caveats for the whole study, not just this receptor: A 13 V-J signature model separated ophthalmopathy from stable hyperthyroidism, with nearly 90% sensitivity and roughly 84% specificity in cross-validation and 80%/75% in testing. No statistical method was used to set the sample size in advance, and investigators knew the group allocation. Most expanded thyroid clonotypes (frequency above 0.001) were also detected in blood, a finding suggesting that blood repertoires may reflect thyroid immune responses. During validation, the model predicted progression to ophthalmopathy a median of approximately 6.5 months ahead of onset, with more than 55% sensitivity and about 75% specificity.

Amplification of TCR beta CDR3 regions was carried out from RNA transcripts. The TCR CDR3 was subjected to a first round of RT-PCR using the HTBI primer set and the Qiagen OneStep RT-PCR kit. The libraries were constructed in a second round of multiplex PCR and then size-selected and purified. Paired-end sequencing of the libraries was performed with 100 bp reads on an Illumina HiSeq2000. Under the source paper's analysis protocol: SOAPnuke was used to process the raw data, with reads discarded if the reads contained adapters or uncalled bases, had a mean Phred below 15, or lacked an exact constant-primer or identifier match. High-quality paired reads were merged with COPE v1.2.5, and unique nucleotide sequences were defined as clonotypes. Clonotypes were aligned to IMGT TRBV, TRBD and TRBJ reference segments using MiTCR v1.1. The analysis was restricted to V-J combinations with a frequency above 0.0001, which together covered 99% to 99.2% of the repertoires. The TCS score was defined as F50 (clonal expansion) divided by E x V (chaos), with BLOSUM62-based TCRdist calculated between CDR3 peptides within each V-J. Welch's t-statistics and random forest reduced several hundred V-J features to under 15, which were used in a naive Bayes classifier (R e1071). TCRdb trimmed public reads at Q25 via fastp, called clones via MiXCR and kept in-frame beta chains. Identical CDR3 protein sequences are pooled into one entry, listed with their most common genes and DNA. The V and J calls and clone size come from TCRdb's table, not from the authors' own analysis. Counted in this sample were 360,000 or so distinct CDR3 sequences; about 20% of them appeared once. Jointly, the top ten make up 3% to 4% of the sample.

This clonotype was seen ten or more times. Its antigen has not been determined. No per-base quality is available; no much larger clone lies one base away. Stable Graves' hyperthyroidism was defined as the absence of progression to ophthalmopathy over 18 months of follow-up. The hyperthyroidism patients were between 18 and 65 years old and newly diagnosed, with a disease duration of less than 2 months. Patients with uncontrolled infections, other autoimmune diseases, pregnancy or lactation were excluded. Clinical symptoms, serum thyroxine and TRAb, thyroid ultrasound, and orbital computed tomography formed the basis for the diagnoses. Ficoll-Paque density gradient centrifugation was used to isolate PBMCs from approximately 10 ml of fresh peripheral blood. Total RNA was extracted using Trizol reagent, and RNA quality was assessed on an Agilent 2100 Bioanalyzer. The receptor comes from a woman aged 18-35 years with Graves' hyperthyroidism. The source material was blood.

The DNA is as follows: TGTGCCTGGAGTGTACGCCCGAGTTATGGCTACACCTTC. It is translated as CAWSVRPSYGYTF. Here the chain combines TRBV30 and TRBJ1-2; too little of a D gene remains to name it. CDR1 GTSNPN and CDR2 SVGIG were looked up in the germline V gene (reference sequence). Counted from cysteine to phenylalanine, this CDR3 has 13 amino acids. The sequence is cut down to CDR3 DNA, 39 bases in frame from base 1. The junction carries 10 bases between V and J, which are trimmed by 0 bases and 5 bases respectively. Joined to the reference TRBV30 and TRBJ1-2 proteins, this CDR3 gives the full variable domain: SQTIHQWPATLVQPVGSPLSLECTVEGTSNPNLYWYRQAAGRGLQLLFYSVGIGQISSEVPQNLSASRPQDRQFILSSKKLLLSDSGFYLCAWSVRPSYGYTFGSGTRLTVV.